The 9 T cell receptor beta chains presented below share a single source sample, sequenced in a study of blood T cell repertoires in COVID-19. Assay used: immunoSEQ multiplex PCR; TCRdb lists only in-frame clones, some missing. The table includes under 80,000 clones, roughly nine tenths detected once. The sample was peripheral blood. Receptor source: a man aged 50 to 59 with active COVID-19.

This chain joins TRBV7-2 and TRBJ1-2, with unresolved D. The germline CDR1 and CDR2 sequences are SGHTA and FQGNSA. Between the trimmed V and J ends, which lost 2 bases and 7 bases, there was a span of 14 bases. This CDR3 has 14 residues. Here the CDR3 reads CASSLHLQDAGYTF. DNA for the CDR3: TGTGCCAGCAGCTTACATCTCCAGGATGCTGGCTACACCTTC.

CDR3: CASSPVRDRVTDTQYF. CDR3 bases: TGTGCCAGCAGCCCCGTCCGGGACAGGGTCACAGATACGCAGTATTTT. The rearrangement uses TRBV11-2 and TRBJ2-3; TRBD1 matches at 9 bases. V dropped 5 bases and J dropped 2; count of bases not matched to a gene: 8. CDR3 length: 16 amino acids. Germline assignment: CDR1 SGHAT and CDR2 FQNNGV.

This clone was picked up one time. The chain joins TRBV2 to TRBJ1-5; D is undetermined. V was cut by 6 bases and J by 0 bases, with 9 bases left in between. Per germline, CDR1 SNHLY and CDR2 FYNNEI. CDR3 length equals 14 residues. CDR3 protein: CASSGLNSNQPQHF. For the CDR3, the DNA is TGTGCCAGCAGCGGACTTAATAGCAATCAGCCCCAGCATTTT.

This clone was detected only a few times. V usage is TRBV19 and J usage is TRBJ1-3; D uncertain. CDR3 length: 16 residues. The V end lost 1 base, the J end lost 4 bases, and 14 bases lay between the germline ends. Germline values: CDR1 LNHDA, CDR2 SQIVND (reference sequence). Written as DNA, the CDR3 is TGTGCCAGTAGTATAGCGCGGGGAAGGGCCGGAAACACCATATATTTT. It codes for CASSIARGRAGNTIYF.

J is TRBJ2-6 and V is TRBV6-5; D ambiguous. Germline values: CDR1 MNHEY, CDR2 SVGAGI. The V and J ends lost 7 bases and 1 base respectively, with 8 bases between them. The CDR3 totals 14 residues. The CDR3 DNA is TGTGCCAGCACAAGAGGATCTGGGGCCAACGTCCTGACTTTC. Protein sequence: CASTRGSGANVLTF.

The chain employs TRBV5-8 and TRBJ2-2, with D maybe TRBD1 (6 bases). CDR3 size: 14 residues. CDR1 is SGHTS and CDR2 is YDEGEE in the germline V gene. Trimming took 4 bases from V and 5 from J, leaving 12 bases between them. CDR3: CASSTGRSTGELFF. The CDR3 bases are TGTGCCAGCAGCACAGGGCGGAGTACCGGGGAGCTGTTTTTT.

The chain joins TRBV25-1 to TRBJ2-5, with 10 bases aligning to TRBD2. The CDR3 spans 18 residues. Germline V gives CDR1 MGHDK, CDR2 SYGVNS. V was pared by 2 bases and J by 5 bases, with 14 bases of the junction left unmatched. CDR3 sequence reads: CASSEIYPSGSHGETQYF. CDR3 DNA: TGTGCCAGCAGTGAAATTTATCCTAGCGGGAGCCACGGGGAGACCCAGTACTTC.

The rearrangement uses TRBV7-9 and TRBJ2-7, with D possibly TRBD2 on 5 matching bases. Germline assignment: CDR1 SEHNR and CDR2 FQNEAQ (reference sequence). This CDR3 comprises 13 residues. V lost 5 bases and J 5 bases, leaving 13 bases between the germline ends. CDR3 DNA sequence: TGTGCCAGCAGCCCGACATACGGGAACGAGCAGTACTTC. As protein: CASSPTYGNEQYF.

This clone was counted a few times. The chain combines TRBV6-5 with TRBJ2-1, with D maybe TRBD1 (6 bases). CDR1 and CDR2 from the germline V gene are MNHEY and SVGAGI. With 5 bases removed from V and 10 bases from J, the gap between germline ends came to 21 bases. The CDR3 totals 15 residues. CDR3 bases: TGTGCCAGCAGTCTTTACAGGGTTACCCGGGTCGAGCAGTTCTTC. Translated, it gives CASSLYRVTRVEQFF.